This T cell receptor (beta chain) is drawn from a study of Graves' ophthalmopathy and Graves' hyperthyroidism. On the study more broadly: The blood sample was drawn at first diagnosis and before any treatment.

The V gene's germline CDR1 is MGHRA and CDR2 YSYEKL. Trimming shortened V by 4 bases and J by 1 base, and 10 bases separated the two germline ends. The CDR3 contains 14 residues. At least ten counts were recorded for this clonotype. Amplified material comprised TCR beta CDR3 regions derived from RNA transcripts. RT-PCR in the first round used HTBI primers; a second-round multiplex PCR followed. TCRdb ran MiXCR on the multiplex PCR reads and lists one entry per CDR3 protein. This table has approximately 460,000 distinct CDR3 sequences, around 14% appearing once. This TCR derives from a woman aged 25-40 years with Graves' ophthalmopathy. The sample comprised blood. The gene calls are TRBV4-1 and TRBJ2-5; D may be TRBD1 (5 bases). The CDR3 DNA reads as TGCGCCAGCAGCCCCCACAGGACCCAAGAGACCCAGTACTTC. Its translation is CASSPHRTQETQYF.